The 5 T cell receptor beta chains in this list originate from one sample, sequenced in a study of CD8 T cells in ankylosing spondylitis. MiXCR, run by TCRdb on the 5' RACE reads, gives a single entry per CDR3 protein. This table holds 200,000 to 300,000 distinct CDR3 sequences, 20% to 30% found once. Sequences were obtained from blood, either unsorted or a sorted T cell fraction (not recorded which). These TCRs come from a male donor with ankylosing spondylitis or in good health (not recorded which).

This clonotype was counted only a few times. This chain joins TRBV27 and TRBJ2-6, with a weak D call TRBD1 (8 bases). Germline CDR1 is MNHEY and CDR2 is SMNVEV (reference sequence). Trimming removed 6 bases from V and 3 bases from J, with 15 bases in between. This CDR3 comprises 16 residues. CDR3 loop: CASRKQGEGGANVLTF. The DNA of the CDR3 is TGTGCCAGCAGGAAACAGGGGGAGGGTGGGGCCAACGTCCTGACTTTC.

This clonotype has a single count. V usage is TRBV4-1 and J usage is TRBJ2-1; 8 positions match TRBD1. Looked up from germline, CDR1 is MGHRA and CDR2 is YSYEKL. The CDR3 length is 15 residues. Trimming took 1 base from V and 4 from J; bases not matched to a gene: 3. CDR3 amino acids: CASSQARQGYNEQFF. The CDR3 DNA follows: TGCGCCAGCAGCCAAGCAAGACAGGGGTACAATGAGCAGTTCTTC.

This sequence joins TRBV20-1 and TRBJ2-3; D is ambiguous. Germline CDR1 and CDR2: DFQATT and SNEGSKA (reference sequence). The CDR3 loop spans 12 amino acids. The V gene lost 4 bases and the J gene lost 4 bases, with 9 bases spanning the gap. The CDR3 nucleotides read TGCAGTGCTATTTTTGGGGCAGATACGCAGTATTTT. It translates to CSAIFGADTQYF.

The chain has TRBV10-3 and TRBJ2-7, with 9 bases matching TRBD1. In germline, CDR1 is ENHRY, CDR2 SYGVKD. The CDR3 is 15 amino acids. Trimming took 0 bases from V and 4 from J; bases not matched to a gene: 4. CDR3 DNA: TGTGCCATCAGTGAGTCAGGGGACAGGGCTTACGAGCAGTACTTC. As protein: CAISESGDRAYEQYF.

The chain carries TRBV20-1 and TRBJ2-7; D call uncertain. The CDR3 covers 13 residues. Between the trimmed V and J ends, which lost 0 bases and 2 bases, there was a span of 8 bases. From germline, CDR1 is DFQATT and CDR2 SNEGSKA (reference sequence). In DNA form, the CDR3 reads TGCAGTGCTAGAGAGCCGTCGCCCTACGAGCAGTACTTC. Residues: CSAREPSPYEQYF.